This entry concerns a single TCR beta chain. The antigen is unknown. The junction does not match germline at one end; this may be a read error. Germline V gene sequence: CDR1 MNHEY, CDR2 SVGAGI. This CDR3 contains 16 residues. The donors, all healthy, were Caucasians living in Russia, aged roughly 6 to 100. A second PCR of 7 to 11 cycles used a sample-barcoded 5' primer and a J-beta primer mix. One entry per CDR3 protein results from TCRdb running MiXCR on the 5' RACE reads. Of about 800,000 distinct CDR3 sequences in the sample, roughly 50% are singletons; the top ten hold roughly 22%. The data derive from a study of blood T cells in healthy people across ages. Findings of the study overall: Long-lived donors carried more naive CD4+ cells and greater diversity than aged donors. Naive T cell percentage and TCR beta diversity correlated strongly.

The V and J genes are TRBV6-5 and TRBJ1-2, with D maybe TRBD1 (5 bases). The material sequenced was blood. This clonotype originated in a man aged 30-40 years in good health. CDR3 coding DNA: TGCGCCAGCAGTTACTCGATTGGGCAGGGAGACTATGGCTACACCTTC. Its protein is CASSYSIGQGDYGYTF.